These T cell receptor beta chains were read from a single sample in a study of neurological immune-mediated disorders. TCRdb re-analysed the 5' RACE reads in MiXCR, keeping a single row per CDR3 protein. In the table there are 60,000 to 90,000 distinct CDR3 sequences, approximately 10% of which are singletons. The sequencing sample was made of PBMCs. Receptor source: a man aged 30-40 years in good health. Each CDR3 is given with its conserved first and last residue. Fields, in order: J gene, clone size, V gene, D gene, CDR3 DNA, CDR3 protein. A D gene is named only where the DNA matches it firmly. Only part of the rows carry a size: once, few, many, or a class if the clone is expanded.

J gene: TRBJ2-2; clone size: .; V gene: TRBV10-2; D gene: .; CDR3 DNA: TGCGCCAGCAGGGGGGTGAACACCGGGGAGCTGTTTTTT; CDR3 protein: CASRGVNTGELFF
J gene: TRBJ1-1; clone size: many; V gene: TRBV25-1; D gene: .; CDR3 DNA: TGTGCCAGCAGTGATCCCGCCCCTGGAATAGGAAACACTGAAGCTTTCTTT; CDR3 protein: CASSDPAPGIGNTEAFF
J gene: TRBJ1-1; clone size: medium-sized; V gene: TRBV27; D gene: .; CDR3 DNA: TGTGCCAGCAGTGCCTCGGACGGGGGATGGAACACTGAAGCTTTCTTT; CDR3 protein: CASSASDGGWNTEAFF
J gene: TRBJ2-3; clone size: many; V gene: TRBV5-1; D gene: TRBD1; CDR3 DNA: TGCGCCAGCAGCTCAGGGGGAGTATCAGATACGCAGTATTTT; CDR3 protein: CASSSGGVSDTQYF
J gene: TRBJ2-1; clone size: few; V gene: TRBV10-2; D gene: .; CDR3 DNA: TGCGCCAGCGGACTCAATGAGCAGTTCTTC; CDR3 protein: CASGLNEQFF
J gene: TRBJ2-3; clone size: many; V gene: TRBV12-3/TRBV12-4; D gene: TRBD2; CDR3 DNA: TGTGCCAGCAGTTTTCGAGGGACTAGCGGGAGTGCTGGCACAGATACGCAGTATTTT; CDR3 protein: CASSFRGTSGSAGTDTQYF
J gene: TRBJ2-1; clone size: few; V gene: TRBV7-3; D gene: .; CDR3 DNA: TGTGCCAGCAGCTCGACCAATGAGCAGTTCTTC; CDR3 protein: CASSSTNEQFF
J gene: TRBJ2-3; clone size: many; V gene: TRBV27; D gene: .; CDR3 DNA: TGTGCCAGCAGCCCTACATCAGATACGCAGTATTTT; CDR3 protein: CASSPTSDTQYF
J gene: TRBJ1-1; clone size: many; V gene: TRBV20-1; D gene: .; CDR3 DNA: TGCAGTGCCAGACGTCAGAACACTGAAGCTTTCTTT; CDR3 protein: CSARRQNTEAFF
J gene: TRBJ2-2; clone size: .; V gene: TRBV19; D gene: .; CDR3 DNA: TGTGCCAGTAGCATCCAGGGTTACACCGGGGAGCTGTTTTTT; CDR3 protein: CASSIQGYTGELFF
J gene: TRBJ2-5; clone size: many; V gene: TRBV28; D gene: .; CDR3 DNA: TGTGCCAGCAGATTACAAGGGTTGCCCCAAGAGACCCAGTACTTC; CDR3 protein: CASRLQGLPQETQYF
J gene: TRBJ2-1; clone size: many; V gene: TRBV5-1; D gene: TRBD2; CDR3 DNA: TGCGCCAGCAGCTTGGAGTTAGCGGGAGTAAAGGAGCAGTTCTTC; CDR3 protein: CASSLELAGVKEQFF
J gene: TRBJ2-1; clone size: many; V gene: TRBV29-1; D gene: TRBD2; CDR3 DNA: TGCAGCGTCGGAGAGGCCCGGGACTACTCCAATGAGCAGTTCTTC; CDR3 protein: CSVGEARDYSNEQFF
J gene: TRBJ2-3; clone size: many; V gene: TRBV18; D gene: .; CDR3 DNA: TGTGCCAGCTCACCACCGGAGGGAGATGACACAGATACGCAGTATTTT; CDR3 protein: CASSPPEGDDTDTQYF
J gene: TRBJ2-3; clone size: many; V gene: TRBV27; D gene: TRBD2; CDR3 DNA: TGTGCCAGCAGTTCAGTGTTTGCGGGAGGTCCAGATACGCAGTATTTT; CDR3 protein: CASSSVFAGGPDTQYF
J gene: TRBJ2-3; clone size: many; V gene: TRBV9; D gene: .; CDR3 DNA: TGTGCCAGCAGCGTAGCTACAACAGGGAGCACAGATACGCAGTATTTT; CDR3 protein: CASSVATTGSTDTQYF
J gene: TRBJ2-2; clone size: many; V gene: TRBV29-1; D gene: .; CDR3 DNA: TGCAGCGTTGAAGGGGACACAACGAACACCGGGGAGCTGTTTTTT; CDR3 protein: CSVEGDTTNTGELFF
J gene: TRBJ2-3; clone size: many; V gene: TRBV3-1; D gene: .; CDR3 DNA: TGTGCCAGCAGCCAGGCCATAGATACGCAGTATTTT; CDR3 protein: CASSQAIDTQYF
J gene: TRBJ2-1; clone size: many; V gene: TRBV18; D gene: .; CDR3 DNA: TGTGCCAGCCAAGCCGGCGGACAACTAAATGAGCAGTTCTTC; CDR3 protein: CASQAGGQLNEQFF
J gene: TRBJ2-7; clone size: many; V gene: TRBV28; D gene: TRBD1; CDR3 DNA: TGTGCCAGCAGTCCGGGACAGGGAGGTTACGAGCAGTACTTC; CDR3 protein: CASSPGQGGYEQYF
J gene: TRBJ2-2; clone size: many; V gene: TRBV6-6; D gene: .; CDR3 DNA: TGTGCCAGCACCAGGGGTTTAGACGGGGAGCTGTTTTTT; CDR3 protein: CASTRGLDGELFF
J gene: TRBJ2-7; clone size: many; V gene: TRBV7-9; D gene: .; CDR3 DNA: TGTGCCAGCAGCCCTAGAGTGGGCTACTACGAGCAGTACTTC; CDR3 protein: CASSPRVGYYEQYF
J gene: TRBJ1-1; clone size: many; V gene: TRBV20-1; D gene: .; CDR3 DNA: TGCAGTGCTAGAAACGTGGACATTCCTATGAACACTGAAGCTTTCTTT; CDR3 protein: CSARNVDIPMNTEAFF
J gene: TRBJ2-6; clone size: many; V gene: TRBV5-1; D gene: .; CDR3 DNA: TGCGCCAGCAGCTTGGGCGGCGGGGCCAACGTCCTGACTTTC; CDR3 protein: CASSLGGGANVLTF
J gene: TRBJ1-5; clone size: many; V gene: TRBV7-2; D gene: .; CDR3 DNA: TGTGCCAGCAGCCTAGGGCTCAATCAGCCCCAGCATTTT; CDR3 protein: CASSLGLNQPQHF
J gene: TRBJ2-7; clone size: many; V gene: TRBV14; D gene: .; CDR3 DNA: TGTGCCAGCAGCCAAGATGTTCCCCATGGGGCCTACGAGCAGTACTTC; CDR3 protein: CASSQDVPHGAYEQYF
J gene: TRBJ1-2; clone size: many; V gene: TRBV5-1; D gene: .; CDR3 DNA: TGCGCCAGCAGCTTCCCCGGCTACACCTTC; CDR3 protein: CASSFPGYTF